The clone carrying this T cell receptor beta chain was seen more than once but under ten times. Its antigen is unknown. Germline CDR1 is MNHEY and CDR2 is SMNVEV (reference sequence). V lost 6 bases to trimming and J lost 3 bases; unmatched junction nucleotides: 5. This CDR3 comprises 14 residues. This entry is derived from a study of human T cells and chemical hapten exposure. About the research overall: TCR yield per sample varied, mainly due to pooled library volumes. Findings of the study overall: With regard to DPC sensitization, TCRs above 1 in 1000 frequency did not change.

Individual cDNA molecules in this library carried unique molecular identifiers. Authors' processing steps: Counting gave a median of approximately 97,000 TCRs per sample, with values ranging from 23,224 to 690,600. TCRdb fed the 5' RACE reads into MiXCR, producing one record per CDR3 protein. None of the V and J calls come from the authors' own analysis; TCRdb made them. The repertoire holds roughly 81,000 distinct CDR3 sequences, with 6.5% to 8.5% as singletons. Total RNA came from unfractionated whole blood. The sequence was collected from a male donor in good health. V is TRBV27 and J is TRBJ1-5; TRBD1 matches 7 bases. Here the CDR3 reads CASRGTVVNQPQHF. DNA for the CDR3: TGTGCCAGCAGGGGGACAGTTGTCAATCAGCCCCAGCATTTT.